What follows are 20 T cell receptor beta chains derived from one specimen sequenced in a study of cytomegalovirus exposure and HLA in healthy donors. Primers: 60 Vbeta forward and 13 Jbeta reverse. The method was immunoSEQ multiplex PCR; TCRdb's version includes in-frame clones alone and lacks a portion of them. This sample carries approximately 190,000 clones, approximately 85% of them seen once, and the ten largest clones take 6.5%. The sample was PBMCs. Every receptor here comes from a woman between 45 and 65 years old in good health and CMV-seropositive.

The chain couples TRBV5-1 to TRBJ1-5; 11 bases agree with TRBD1. V shed 1 base, J shed 6 bases, and the junction held 6 bases outside the gene matches. The CDR3 runs to 16 residues. Germline V gives CDR1 SGHRS, CDR2 YFSETQ. The CDR3 sequence is CASSLMGQGDGQPQHF. DNA of the CDR3: TGCGCCAGCAGCTTGATGGGACAGGGGGATGGTCAGCCCCAGCATTTT.

As DNA, the CDR3 is TGTGCCAGCAGCGCCACTAGCGGGAGACTTGTGCAGTACTTC. It encodes CASSATSGRLVQYF. V is TRBV11-2 and J is TRBJ2-7; the match to TRBD2 covers 11 bases. J lost 9 bases, V lost 5 bases, and 9 bases had no gene match. This CDR3 contains 14 residues. The V gene's germline CDR1 is SGHAT and CDR2 FQNNGV.

The chain has TRBV19 and TRBJ1-3, with D perhaps matching TRBD1 (5 bases). Trimming cost V 7 bases and J 2 bases, with 18 bases left between them. Germline CDR1 is LNHDA and CDR2 is SQIVND (reference sequence). The CDR3 is 16 amino acids. The CDR3 protein is CASKVGGGDAGNTIYF. CDR3 nucleotides: TGTGCCAGTAAGGTGGGGGGAGGCGACGCTGGAAACACCATATATTTT.

The chain recombines TRBV2 with TRBJ2-1; D may be TRBD2 (8 bases). Germline V gene lookup returns CDR1 SNHLY and CDR2 FYNNEI. Trimming pared 4 bases from V and 7 bases from J, leaving 26 bases between. This CDR3 has 18 amino acids. CDR3 in amino acids: CASSGWQGERGRSNEQFF. CDR3 in DNA: TGTGCCAGCAGTGGGTGGCAGGGGGAACGCGGGAGGTCGAATGAGCAGTTCTTC.

In this sample, this clone turned up once. The germline gene is not matched at one end of the junction; a read error may be the cause. This chain's CDR3 is CASSLGPSSPFVF. The CDR3 bases are TGCGCCAGCAGCTTGGGTCCTAGCTCTCCCTTTGTCTTC. The chain recombines TRBV5-1 with TRBJ2-1; perhaps TRBD2 as D (5 bases). Germline V lookup: CDR1 SGHRS, CDR2 YFSETQ. This CDR3 comprises 13 residues.

As DNA, the CDR3 is TGTGCCAGCAGCTTAGAGCCCGGGGGGGTCCATCAGCCCCAGCATTTT. Its protein product is CASSLEPGGVHQPQHF. The chain is built from TRBV11-2 and TRBJ1-5; weak D call: TRBD1 (5 bases). CDR3 length equals 16 residues. V dropped 0 bases and J dropped 5 bases, with 14 bases sitting between them. From germline, CDR1 is SGHAT and CDR2 FQNNGV.

The J gene is TRBJ2-2, the V gene TRBV5-1; TRBD1 matches 8 bases. Trimming cost V 5 bases and J 4 bases; bases outside gene matches: 7. Germline V gene sequence: CDR1 SGHRS, CDR2 YFSETQ. This CDR3 region has 15 residues. The CDR3 reads CASRSRGLGTGELFF. DNA of the CDR3: TGCGCCAGCAGGTCCAGGGGGCTCGGCACCGGGGAGCTGTTTTTT.

The CDR3 sequence is CASSFPGQGLWEQFF. CDR3 nucleotide sequence: TGCGCCAGCAGCTTCCCGGGACAGGGGCTCTGGGAGCAGTTCTTC. The genes are TRBV4-1 and TRBJ2-1; 10 bases fit TRBD1. The germline V gene has CDR1 MGHRA and CDR2 YSYEKL. V shed 5 bases, J shed 10 bases, and the junction held 11 bases outside the gene matches. The CDR3 runs 15 residues.

This chain links TRBV7-2 with TRBJ2-1; 7 bases are a match to TRBD2. The CDR3 totals 12 residues. J gave up 11 bases and V 5 bases, and 6 bases lay outside the gene matches. CDR1 and CDR2 from the germline V gene are SGHTA and FQGNSA. This CDR3 reads CASSIPGLKQFF. The CDR3 nucleotides read TGTGCCAGCAGCATCCCGGGACTAAAGCAGTTCTTC. The entire variable domain, with the rest obtained from reference TRBV7-2 and TRBJ2-1, is as follows: GAGVSQSPSNKVTEKGKDVELRCDPISGHTALYWYRQSLGQGLEFLIYFQGNSAPDKSGLPSDRFSAERTGGSVSTLTIQRTQQEDSAVYLCASSIPGLKQFFGPGTRLTVL.

The gene calls are TRBV5-6 and TRBJ1-2; D possibly corresponds to TRBD1 (6 bases). Between the trimmed V and J ends, which lost 1 base and 14 bases, there was a span of 21 bases. CDR3 size: 14 residues. CDR1 and CDR2 (germline): SGHDT, YYEEEE. The CDR3 sequence is CASSLTGSEGGWTF. The CDR3 DNA sequence: TGTGCCAGCAGCTTGACAGGGAGTGAAGGTGGGTGGACCTTC.

The chain is built from TRBV2 and TRBJ2-6; 12 bases agree with TRBD2. J was trimmed by 2 bases and V by 6 bases; bases with no gene match: 11. Germline loops: CDR1 SNHLY, CDR2 FYNNEI. The CDR3 length is 19 residues. The CDR3 here is CASRPASGRAGPGANVLTF. For the CDR3, the DNA is TGTGCCAGCAGACCCGCTAGCGGGAGGGCCGGACCTGGGGCCAACGTCCTGACTTTC.

This clone was observed a single time. The CDR3 DNA reads TGTGCCAGCAGTGCGGGGATACAAATGAACACTGAAGCTTTCTTT. Translation: CASSAGIQMNTEAFF. J is TRBJ1-1 and V is TRBV2; D gene unclear. The CDR3 covers 15 residues. Trimming removed 4 bases from V and 0 bases from J, with 12 bases in between. CDR1 is SNHLY and CDR2 is FYNNEI in the germline V gene.

On this clone itself: One end of the junction is discordant with germline, which a read error may explain. The rearrangement joins TRBV7-9 to TRBJ2-5; maybe TRBD2 (5 bases). This CDR3 is 15 amino acids long. CDR1 and CDR2 (germline): SEHNR, FQNEAQ (reference sequence). Written as DNA, the CDR3 is TGTTCCAGCAGCTTACCCTGGGAGCGCCAAGAGACCCAGTACTTC. Protein product: CSSSLPWERQETQYF.

The chain combines TRBV7-2 with TRBJ2-7, with a possible D match to TRBD2 (5 bases). Trimming pared 4 bases from V and 0 bases from J, leaving 13 bases between. The CDR3 length is 15 residues. Germline V CDR1 and CDR2: SGHTA, FQGNSA. CDR3 in amino acids: CASSSYSASSYEQYF. CDR3 in DNA: TGTGCCAGCAGCTCCTATAGCGCTTCCTCCTACGAGCAGTACTTC.

The genes are TRBV7-3 and TRBJ2-7; 11 nucleotides match TRBD2. Trimming at V came to 5 bases and at J to 2 bases, leaving 8 bases not matched to a gene. Per germline, CDR1 SGHTA and CDR2 FQGTGA. The CDR3 covers 16 residues. This chain's CDR3 is CASSQSGLAATYEQYF. The CDR3 coding sequence is TGTGCCAGCAGCCAATCGGGACTAGCGGCAACCTACGAGCAGTACTTC.

This chain links TRBV7-8 with TRBJ2-7, with 7 bases fitting TRBD1. Germline V gene sequence: CDR1 SGHVS, CDR2 FQNEAQ. J gave up 3 bases and V 4 bases, and 3 bases lay outside the gene matches. The CDR3 loop spans 13 amino acids. CDR3 sequence reads: CASSSGQNYEQYF. The CDR3 region has the DNA TGTGCCAGCAGCTCGGGACAGAACTACGAGCAGTACTTC.

The chain combines TRBV2 with TRBJ1-1; no clear D gene. Germline CDR1 and CDR2: SNHLY and FYNNEI. V was cut by 7 bases and J by 4 bases, with 13 bases left in between. This CDR3 is 13 amino acids long. The CDR3 coding sequence is TGTGCCAGCACGCGGATTCTAGGCACTGAAGCTTTCTTT. Translating it yields CASTRILGTEAFF.

The chain has TRBV2 and TRBJ2-5; 9 bases are shared with TRBD1. CDR1 and CDR2 (germline): SNHLY, FYNNEI. With V trimmed by 3 bases and J by 0 bases, 5 bases remained unmatched. The CDR3 is made up of 16 amino acids. Written as DNA, the CDR3 is TGTGCCAGCAGTGAGAGGACAGGGGTGGACCAAGAGACCCAGTACTTC. Translating gives CASSERTGVDQETQYF.

This clone was seen more than once but under ten times. The gene calls are TRBV6-6 and TRBJ1-4, with 12 bases that match TRBD1. Trimming at V came to 5 bases and at J to 3 bases, leaving 1 base not matched to a gene. The CDR3 runs to 15 residues. Germline CDR1 MNHNY, CDR2 SVGAGI (reference sequence). CDR3 DNA: TGTGCCAGCAGTGGGACAGGGGGCCCTAATGAAAAACTGTTTTTT. Protein sequence: CASSGTGGPNEKLFF.

The chain employs TRBV28 and TRBJ1-4, with D possibly TRBD1 on 5 matching bases. V lost 4 bases, J lost 0 bases, and 18 bases lay in between. Germline V gives CDR1 MDHEN, CDR2 SYDVKM. The CDR3 is 18 residues long. This chain's CDR3 is CASSSWGVRRATNEKLFF. The CDR3 region has the DNA TGTGCCAGCAGTTCCTGGGGGGTAAGAAGGGCAACTAATGAAAAACTGTTTTTT.